Sequencing of this TCR beta chain was carried out in a study of blood T cells in healthy people across ages. Combining a sample-barcoded 5' primer with a J-beta primer mix, a second PCR ran for roughly 7 to 12 cycles. TCRdb re-called the 5' RACE reads with MiXCR, one entry per CDR3 protein. The profile shows about 1.4 million distinct CDR3 sequences, around 55% of them singletons. To note about this clonotype: Antigen specificity is unknown.

The ends were cut back, 5 bases at V and 3 bases at J, with 17 bases in the middle. The CDR3 extends over 16 amino acids. Germline assignment: CDR1 MNHEY and CDR2 SVGEGT. Study-wide results and limits: Correlation between TCR beta diversity and naive T cell percentage was strong.

Sequencing used blood. The genes are TRBV6-2 or TRBV6-3 and TRBJ1-5; possible D gene TRBD1, 6 bases. The TCR was taken from a man aged 18 to 35 in good health. This CDR3 reads CASSKTGQKINQPQHF. The CDR3 DNA is TGTGCCAGCAGTAAAACCGGACAGAAGATCAATCAGCCCCAGCATTTT.